A single sample gave rise to the 24 T cell receptor beta chains below, sequenced in a study of neurological immune-mediated disorders. TCRdb used MiXCR to reprocess the 5' RACE reads, holding one entry per CDR3 protein. The table has about 66,000 distinct CDR3 sequences, around 3.9% seen once; the top ten hold 1% to 1.5%. The source material was PBMCs. Receptors originate from a man aged 25 to 40 with multiple sclerosis.

Comment on this clonotype: This may be a read error: a much more frequent sequence differs by one nucleotide. The V gene is TRBV20-1, the J gene TRBJ2-7, with D tentatively TRBD2 (6 bases). Trimming took off 0 bases at V and 4 bases at J, with 16 bases between the two ends. Germline values: CDR1 DFQATT, CDR2 SNEGSKA (reference sequence). The CDR3 runs 15 residues. Here the CDR3 DNA reads TGCAGTGCTAGAGACCGGGACGGACTAAATTACGAGCAGTACTTC. The encoded protein is CSARDRDGLNYEQYF.

The chain joins TRBV7-2 to TRBJ1-2; 10 bases fit TRBD1. Germline lookup yields CDR1 SGHTA and CDR2 FQGNSA. This CDR3 has 13 residues. The J segment lost 7 bases and the V segment lost 4 bases, leaving 3 bases of the junction unmatched. This CDR3 reads CASSSGQGTGYTF. DNA for the CDR3: TGTGCCAGCAGCTCGGGACAGGGGACTGGCTACACCTTC.

This clonotype was found many times. The chain combines TRBV10-3 with TRBJ2-1; TRBD1 aligns across 10 bases. The V gene end was trimmed by 11 bases and the J gene end by 6 bases; junction bases not matched to a gene: 19. CDR1 is ENHRY and CDR2 is SYGVKD in the germline V gene. This CDR3 spans 17 amino acids. CDR3 sequence: CAAAGTGAIRGANEQFF. CDR3 DNA sequence: TGTGCCGCCGCCGGGACAGGGGCGATACGGGGGGCCAATGAGCAGTTCTTC.

This clonotype was seen at least ten times. The rearrangement uses TRBV6-5 and TRBJ1-3; D gene ambiguous. Trimming stripped 2 bases from V and 0 bases from J, with 11 bases between. The CDR3 length is 16 residues. The germline CDR1 and CDR2 sequences are MNHEY and SVGAGI. The CDR3 DNA is TGTGCCAGCAGTTACGGTCTCTCACGCTCTGGAAACACCATATATTTT. Protein product: CASSYGLSRSGNTIYF.

V is TRBV3-1 and J is TRBJ1-1, with D hard to call. The CDR3 extends over 15 amino acids. V was clipped by 0 bases and J by 1 base, with 9 bases between them. Germline CDR1 LGHDT, CDR2 YNNKEL (reference sequence). CDR3 sequence reads: CASSQEVRRNTEAFF. In DNA form, the CDR3 reads TGTGCCAGCAGCCAAGAAGTCAGAAGGAACACTGAAGCTTTCTTT.

This clonotype was detected many times. The CDR3 nucleotides are TGCAGTGCCCAGCCTTGGACAGGGACTAGGACCCTCCACTTT. It is translated as CSAQPWTGTRTLHF. This chain connects TRBV20-1 to TRBJ1-6; TRBD1 matches 8 bases. This CDR3 contains 14 residues. After removal of 6 bases from V and 14 bases from J, the junction contained 15 bases not matched to a gene. The germline gives CDR1 DFQATT, CDR2 SNEGSKA (reference sequence).

The table lists this clonotype with many counts. The chain uses TRBV12-3 or TRBV12-4 and TRBJ1-2; TRBD1 is a possible D gene (6 bases). This CDR3 contains 15 residues. V was clipped by 5 bases and J by 2 bases, with 15 bases between them. CDR3 coding DNA: TGTGCCAGCAGTCCCCAACAGGGCTTGAACTATGGCTACACCTTC. Protein sequence: CASSPQQGLNYGYTF.

This clonotype appeared many times. CDR3 protein: CASSLAKVGQETQYF. The CDR3 DNA reads TGTGCCAGCAGCTTGGCCAAGGTGGGGCAAGAGACCCAGTACTTC. V and J are TRBV5-4 and TRBJ2-5; no reliable D call. V was pared by 0 bases and J by 2 bases, with 11 bases between. The germline V gene encodes CDR1 SGHNT and CDR2 YYREEE (reference sequence). This CDR3 region has 15 residues.

The sample holds many counts of this clonotype. The chain employs TRBV2 and TRBJ2-1; D possibly corresponds to TRBD1 (5 bases). Trimming cost V 3 bases and J 7 bases, with 16 bases left between them. CDR1 is SNHLY and CDR2 is FYNNEI in the germline V gene. The CDR3 extends over 15 amino acids. CDR3 DNA: TGTGCCAGCAGTGACCCAGGGATAACTGTAAATGAGCAGTTCTTC. Amino acid sequence: CASSDPGITVNEQFF.

This clonotype was found many times. This sequence joins TRBV20-1 and TRBJ2-1; TRBD2 might be the D (6 bases). This CDR3 contains 12 residues. Trimming removed 6 bases from V and 8 bases from J, with 14 bases in between. Germline values: CDR1 DFQATT, CDR2 SNEGSKA (reference sequence). For the CDR3, the DNA is TGCAGTGCCCCTGACGGGGGAGATGAGCAGTTCTTC. Its protein product is CSAPDGGDEQFF.

In its sample, this clonotype was seen many times. The genes are TRBV5-1 and TRBJ2-1; D possibly matches TRBD1 or TRBD2 (7 bases each). The germline V gene encodes CDR1 SGHRS and CDR2 YFSETQ. This CDR3 is built from 15 residues. V gave up 2 bases and J gave up 0 bases, with 9 bases separating them. CDR3 region: CASSFRGGSYNEQFF. CDR3 coding DNA: TGCGCCAGCAGCTTCAGGGGGGGCTCCTACAATGAGCAGTTCTTC.

This clonotype was seen many times. The chain links TRBV5-1 to TRBJ2-1; TRBD2 aligns across 10 bases. Germline CDR1 reads SGHRS; CDR2 reads YFSETQ. The J segment lost 3 bases and the V segment lost 4 bases, leaving 4 bases of the junction unmatched. CDR3 size: 15 residues. This CDR3 is CASSQLAGIYNEQFF. CDR3 nucleotide sequence: TGCGCCAGCAGCCAACTAGCGGGGATCTACAATGAGCAGTTCTTC.

The genes are TRBV5-1 and TRBJ2-5; D remains unclear. This CDR3 has 14 residues. Looked up from germline, CDR1 is SGHRS and CDR2 is YFSETQ. The ends were cut back, 4 bases at V and 2 bases at J, with 12 bases in the middle. Here the CDR3 reads CASSPRHLQETQYF. CDR3 DNA: TGCGCCAGCAGCCCTCGACACTTACAAGAGACCCAGTACTTC.

This clonotype has ten or more counts. The chain employs TRBV7-8 and TRBJ2-7, with 7 nucleotides matching TRBD2. This CDR3 comprises 15 residues. CDR1 is SGHVS and CDR2 is FQNEAQ in the germline V gene. Trimming removed 3 bases from V and 2 bases from J; junction bases left unmatched: 7. CDR3 sequence reads: CASSFLGGETYEQYF. CDR3 coding DNA: TGTGCCAGCAGCTTTTTGGGGGGGGAAACCTACGAGCAGTACTTC.

Ten or more counts support this clonotype. The chain is built from TRBV7-2 and TRBJ2-7; no clear D gene. This CDR3 has 17 residues. Germline CDR1 and CDR2: SGHTA and FQGNSA. V was trimmed by 1 base and J by 3 bases, leaving 19 bases between them. CDR3 sequence reads: CASSLVGISSHHYEQYF. CDR3 sequence (DNA): TGTGCCAGCAGCTTAGTGGGCATCAGTAGCCATCACTACGAGCAGTACTTC.

There are many counts of this clonotype. This CDR3 reads CASSTGTSGGPYQETQYF. The CDR3 bases are TGTGCCAGCAGTACGGGGACTAGCGGGGGGCCGTACCAAGAGACCCAGTACTTC. The chain employs TRBV6-6 and TRBJ2-5, with TRBD2 identical over 15 bases. From germline, CDR1 is MNHNY and CDR2 SVGAGI (reference sequence). CDR3 length: 18 residues. The junction had 7 bases not matched to a gene; V was cut back by 5 bases and J by 0 bases.

This clonotype has a count of ten or more. The rearrangement uses TRBV10-1 and TRBJ2-3; D gene uncertain. The CDR3 length is 14 residues. Germline-derived CDR1 and CDR2 are WNHNN and SYGVQD (reference sequence). V was cut by 4 bases and J by 1 base, with 9 bases left in between. The CDR3 reads CASSGSTRTDTQYF. The CDR3 region has the DNA TGCGCCAGCAGTGGGAGTACCCGCACAGATACGCAGTATTTT.

In this sample, this clonotype turned up many times. The chain uses TRBV20-1 and TRBJ2-3; the D is unclear. The CDR3 runs to 12 residues. CDR1 DFQATT and CDR2 SNEGSKA come from the germline V gene (reference sequence). V gave up 6 bases and J gave up 6 bases, with 13 bases separating them. CDR3 nucleotide sequence: TGCAGTGCGGGCCGGATGCAGGATACGCAGTATTTT. This translates into CSAGRMQDTQYF.

In its sample, this clonotype was seen many times. This chain joins TRBV12-3 or TRBV12-4 and TRBJ2-3; no clear D gene. The CDR3 extends over 13 amino acids. The germline V and J ends were trimmed by 3 bases and 0 bases, with 4 bases remaining between them. CDR3 bases: TGTGCCAGCAGTTTTGCAAGCACAGATACGCAGTATTTT. Translated: CASSFASTDTQYF.

This clonotype was counted ten times or more. The chain couples TRBV20-1 to TRBJ1-5, with TRBD1 matching 9 bases. The CDR3 consists of 17 residues. Germline lookup yields CDR1 DFQATT and CDR2 SNEGSKA (reference sequence). The junction had 12 bases not matched to a gene; V was cut back by 2 bases and J by 4 bases. DNA of the CDR3: TGCAGTGCTAGATTACCCGGGGCGGGACAGGGAAATCAGCCCCAGCATTTT. Translation: CSARLPGAGQGNQPQHF.

This clonotype was detected many times. The chain employs TRBV5-1 and TRBJ2-2; unclear D gene. Trimming stripped 5 bases from V and 2 bases from J, with 10 bases between. From germline, CDR1 is SGHRS and CDR2 YFSETQ. The CDR3 sequence is 14 residues long. The CDR3 nucleotides are TGCGCCAGCAGGAGCGAAATCAACACCGGGGAGCTGTTTTTT. It specifies CASRSEINTGELFF.

The rearrangement uses TRBV20-1 and TRBJ2-3; a weak D match, TRBD2 (5 bases). The V end lost 0 bases, the J end lost 5 bases, and 15 bases lay between the germline ends. The germline V gene has CDR1 DFQATT and CDR2 SNEGSKA (reference sequence). The CDR3 covers 15 residues. The CDR3 region is CSARDRQRRKDTQYF. The CDR3 DNA reads TGCAGTGCTAGAGATAGGCAGCGGCGTAAAGATACGCAGTATTTT.

This clonotype has ten or more counts. The chain carries TRBV18 and TRBJ1-5, with unresolved D. The V and J ends lost 1 base and 7 bases respectively, with 14 bases between them. Germline CDR1 and CDR2: KGHSH and LQKENI. This CDR3 is built from 15 residues. CDR3 bases: TGTGCCAGCTCACCACGGAACGGGGAGAACCAGCCCCAGCATTTT. Protein product: CASSPRNGENQPQHF.

This clonotype was observed at least ten times. The chain employs TRBV5-1 and TRBJ2-7, with 12 bases that match TRBD1. The trim removed 5 bases at V and 2 bases at J, leaving 11 bases unmatched. Germline assignment: CDR1 SGHRS and CDR2 YFSETQ. The CDR3 contains 17 residues. The CDR3 DNA reads TGCGCCAGCAGATTCCCCGGGACAGGGGGCGACCCCTACGAGCAGTACTTC. This gives the protein CASRFPGTGGDPYEQYF.